This entry lists 3 T cell receptor beta chains sequenced from one sample in a study of T cell responses to AZD1222 COVID-19 vaccine. The assay was immunoSEQ multiplex PCR, and TCRdb's table has in-frame clones only and misses some. In the table there are 150,000 to 200,000 clones, about nine tenths of which are singletons. The input for sequencing was peripheral blood, taken on day 0 of AZD1222 vaccination. The receptor set was obtained from an adult in good health.

The V and J genes are TRBV7-3 and TRBJ2-1, with TRBD2 matching 8 bases. V lost 1 base to trimming and J lost 9 bases; unmatched junction nucleotides: 8. The CDR3 runs 15 residues. Germline CDR1 SGHTA, CDR2 FQGTGA. CDR3 sequence reads: CASSLRRASGGEQFF. The CDR3 DNA follows: TGTGCCAGCAGCTTAAGGAGAGCGAGCGGGGGTGAGCAGTTCTTC.

The rearrangement uses TRBV6-2 or TRBV6-3 and TRBJ1-1; D is possibly TRBD1 (5 bases). The CDR3 covers 17 residues. The V and J ends lost 2 bases and 2 bases respectively, with 18 bases between them. Germline CDR1 reads MNHEY; CDR2 reads SVGEGT. Here the CDR3 reads CASSYRGGGTHNTEAFF. CDR3 DNA sequence: TGTGCCAGCAGTTACAGAGGCGGGGGAACCCACAACACTGAAGCTTTCTTT.

The chain has TRBV7-9 and TRBJ2-1, with 12 positions matching TRBD2. Germline CDR1 and CDR2: SEHNR and FQNEAQ (reference sequence). The length of the CDR3 is 17 residues. Germline trimming cut 4 bases from V and 5 bases from J; bases unmatched to any gene: 9. The CDR3 loop is CASSSPTSGGHHNEQFF. Here the CDR3 DNA reads TGTGCCAGCAGCTCACCAACTAGCGGGGGGCACCACAATGAGCAGTTCTTC. Variable domain in full (rest from reference TRBV7-9 and TRBJ2-1): DTGVSQNPRHKITKRGQNVTFRCDPISEHNRLYWYRQTLGQGPEFLTYFQNEAQLEKSRLLSDRFSAERPKGSFSTLEIQRTEQGDSAMYLCASSSPTSGGHHNEQFFGPGTRLTVL.